This T cell receptor (beta chain) was sequenced for a study of CD8+ T cells in alopecia areata. RNA, once extracted, was reverse transcribed into cDNA for use as the sequencing template. Data came from immunoSEQ multiplex PCR; TCRdb stores just in-frame clones and leaves some out. The data hold about 300,000 clones, with roughly 60% observed a single time. Treatment indicated: oral pan-JAK inhibitor, 5-10 mg twice daily. This TCR derives from a human donor with alopecia areata. The specimen comprised CD4+ T cells sorted from blood, sampled at week 24, from a patient treated with tofacitinib.

Here the CDR3 reads CSVGDRIANTGELFF. CDR3 DNA sequence: TGCAGCGTTGGAGATCGCATCGCGAACACCGGGGAGCTGTTTTTT. The V and J genes are TRBV29-1 and TRBJ2-2; D uncertain. Germline loops: CDR1 SQVTM, CDR2 ANQGSEA. The CDR3 is 15 amino acids. The germline V and J ends were trimmed by 4 bases and 0 bases, with 12 bases remaining between them.